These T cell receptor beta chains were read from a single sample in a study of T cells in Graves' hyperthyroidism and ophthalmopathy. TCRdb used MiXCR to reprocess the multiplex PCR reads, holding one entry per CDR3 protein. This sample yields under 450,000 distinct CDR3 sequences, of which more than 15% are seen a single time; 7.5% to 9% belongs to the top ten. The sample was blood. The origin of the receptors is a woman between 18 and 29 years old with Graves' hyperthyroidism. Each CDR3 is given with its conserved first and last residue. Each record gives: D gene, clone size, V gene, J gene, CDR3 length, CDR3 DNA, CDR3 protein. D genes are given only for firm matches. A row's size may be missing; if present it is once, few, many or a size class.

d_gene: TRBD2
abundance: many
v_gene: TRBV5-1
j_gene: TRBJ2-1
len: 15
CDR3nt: TGCGCCAGCAGCTTGGATGGCGGGGGACCGTATGAGCAGTTCTTC
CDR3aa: CASSLDGGGPYEQFF

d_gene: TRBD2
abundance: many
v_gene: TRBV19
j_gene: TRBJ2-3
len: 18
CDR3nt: TGTGCCAGTAGTATAGCTAGCGGGGGGGCGGGCGGCACAGATACGCAGTATTTT
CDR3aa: CASSIASGGAGGTDTQYF

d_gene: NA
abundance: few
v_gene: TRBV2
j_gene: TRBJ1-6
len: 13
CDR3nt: TGTGCCAGCGAGGGGGTCATCAGGTCACCCCTCCACTTT
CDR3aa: CASEGVIRSPLHF

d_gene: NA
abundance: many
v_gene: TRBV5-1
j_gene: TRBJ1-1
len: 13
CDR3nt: TGCGCCAGCAGCTTGAAGGGAGGGACTGAAGCTTTCTTT
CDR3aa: CASSLKGGTEAFF

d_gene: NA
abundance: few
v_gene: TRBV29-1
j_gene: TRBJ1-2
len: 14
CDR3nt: TGCAGCGTTGCGGCCCAGTTATCTAACTATGGCTACACCTTC
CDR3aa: CSVAAQLSNYGYTF

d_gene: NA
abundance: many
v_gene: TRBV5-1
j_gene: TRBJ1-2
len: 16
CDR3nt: TGCGCCAGCAGCCGGGATATGGGTAATGGTGCCTATGGCTACACCTTC
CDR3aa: CASSRDMGNGAYGYTF

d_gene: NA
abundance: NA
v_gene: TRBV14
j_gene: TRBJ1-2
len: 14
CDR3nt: TGTGCCAGCAGCCAGGTGGCCCTCAACTATGGCTACACCTTC
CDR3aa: CASSQVALNYGYTF

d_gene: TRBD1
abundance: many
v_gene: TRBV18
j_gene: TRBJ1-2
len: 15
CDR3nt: TGTGCCAGCTCACCAACGGACAGGGGACACTATGGCTACACCTTC
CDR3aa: CASSPTDRGHYGYTF

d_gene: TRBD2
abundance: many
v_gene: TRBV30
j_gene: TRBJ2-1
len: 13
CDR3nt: TGTGCCTGTAGGCGGGAGGTCTGGAATGAGCAGTTCTTC
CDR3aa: CACRREVWNEQFF

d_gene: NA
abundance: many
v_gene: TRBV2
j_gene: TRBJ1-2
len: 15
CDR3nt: TGTGCCAGCACCCTGACCGAGACAGTGCCCTATGGCTACACCTTC
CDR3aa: CASTLTETVPYGYTF

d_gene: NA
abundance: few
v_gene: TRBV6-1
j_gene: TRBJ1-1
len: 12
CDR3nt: TGTGCCAGCGCCCCCGGGACGACTGAAGCTTTCTTT
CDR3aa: CASAPGTTEAFF

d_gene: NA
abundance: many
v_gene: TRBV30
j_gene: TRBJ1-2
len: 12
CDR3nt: TGTGCCTGGAGTGAGGGCGGATATGGCTACACCTTC
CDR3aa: CAWSEGGYGYTF

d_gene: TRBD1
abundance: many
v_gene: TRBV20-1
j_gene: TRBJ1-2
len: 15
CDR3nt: TGCAGTGCTAGAGAGGGGGGACAGGGGGCTTATGGCTACACCTTC
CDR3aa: CSAREGGQGAYGYTF

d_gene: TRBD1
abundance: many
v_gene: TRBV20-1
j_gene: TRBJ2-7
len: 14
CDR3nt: TGCAGTGCGGTGGACAGGGCCAACTCCTACGAGCAGTACTTC
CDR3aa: CSAVDRANSYEQYF

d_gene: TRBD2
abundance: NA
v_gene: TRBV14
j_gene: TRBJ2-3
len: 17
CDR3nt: TGTGCCAGCAGCCAGATGGAAGGGGGGACTAGCGCAGATACGCAGTATTTT
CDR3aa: CASSQMEGGTSADTQYF

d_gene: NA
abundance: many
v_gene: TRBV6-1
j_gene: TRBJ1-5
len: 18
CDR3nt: TGTGCCAGCAGTGAAGCGACCCTGGGGAGAGATAGCAATCAGCCCCAGCATTTT
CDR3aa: CASSEATLGRDSNQPQHF

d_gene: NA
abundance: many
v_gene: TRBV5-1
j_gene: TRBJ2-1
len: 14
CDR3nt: TGCGCCAGCAGCTTGGTTGGCGGGACGGTTGAGCAGTTCTTC
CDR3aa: CASSLVGGTVEQFF

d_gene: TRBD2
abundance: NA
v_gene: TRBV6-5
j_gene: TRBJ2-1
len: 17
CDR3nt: TGTGCCAGCAGTTACCCAACTAGCGGGATCTCCTACAATGAGCAGTTCTTC
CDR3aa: CASSYPTSGISYNEQFF

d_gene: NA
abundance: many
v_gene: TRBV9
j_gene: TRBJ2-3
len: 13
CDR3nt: TGTGCCAGCAGCGTGGGGAGCACAGATACGCAGTATTTT
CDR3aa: CASSVGSTDTQYF

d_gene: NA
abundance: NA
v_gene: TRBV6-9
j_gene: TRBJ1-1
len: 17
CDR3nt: TGTGCCAGCAGTTATGTGGCAGGGAGGGGCCTGAACACTGAAGCTTTCTTT
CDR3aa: CASSYVAGRGLNTEAFF

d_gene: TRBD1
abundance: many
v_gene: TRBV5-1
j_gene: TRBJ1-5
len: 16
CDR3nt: TGTGCCAGCAGCTTGGCCGGACAGGGAGGCAATCAGCCCCAGCATTTT
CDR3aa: CASSLAGQGGNQPQHF

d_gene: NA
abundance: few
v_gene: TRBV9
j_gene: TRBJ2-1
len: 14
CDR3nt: TGTGCCAGCAGCGTAGGTGGCGGGGACAATGAGCAGTTCTTC
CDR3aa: CASSVGGGDNEQFF

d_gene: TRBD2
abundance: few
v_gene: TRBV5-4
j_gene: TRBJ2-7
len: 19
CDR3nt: TGTGCCAGCAGCTTGATTTGGACTAGCGGAGGACGGGGGTCCCGCGAGCAGTACTTC
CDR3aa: CASSLIWTSGGRGSREQYF

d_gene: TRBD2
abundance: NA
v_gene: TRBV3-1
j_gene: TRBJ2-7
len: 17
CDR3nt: TGTGCCAGCAGCCAAGTCCAGATAAGCGGGGGGCCGGGAGAGCAGTACTTC
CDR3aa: CASSQVQISGGPGEQYF

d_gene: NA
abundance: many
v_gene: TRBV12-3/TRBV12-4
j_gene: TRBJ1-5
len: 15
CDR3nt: TGTGCCAGCAGTTTCAGTGGGCCTGGAGATCAGCCCCAGCATTTT
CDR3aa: CASSFSGPGDQPQHF

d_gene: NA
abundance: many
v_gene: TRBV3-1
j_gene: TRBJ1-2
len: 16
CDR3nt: TGTGCCAGCAGCCACCACTCGCGGAAAGGGAACTATGGCTACACCTTC
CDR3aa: CASSHHSRKGNYGYTF

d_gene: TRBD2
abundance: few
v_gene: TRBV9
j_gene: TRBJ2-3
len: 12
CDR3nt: TGTGCCAGCAGCGCCCCGGGACTAGAACAGTATTTT
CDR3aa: CASSAPGLEQYF

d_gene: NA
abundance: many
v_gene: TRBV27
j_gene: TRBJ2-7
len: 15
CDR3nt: TGTGCCAGCAGTTTATCGACAGCTTCTACCTACGAGCAGTACTTC
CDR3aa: CASSLSTASTYEQYF

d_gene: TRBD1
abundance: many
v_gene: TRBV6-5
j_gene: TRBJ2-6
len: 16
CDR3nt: TGTGCCAGCAGTTACTCGACAGGGTCTGGGGCCAACGTCCTGACTTTC
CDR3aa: CASSYSTGSGANVLTF

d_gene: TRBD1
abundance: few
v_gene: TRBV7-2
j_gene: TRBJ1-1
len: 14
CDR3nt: TGTGCCAGCAGCAAGGGACAGGCAGTCCGGGAAGCTTTCTTT
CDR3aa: CASSKGQAVREAFF

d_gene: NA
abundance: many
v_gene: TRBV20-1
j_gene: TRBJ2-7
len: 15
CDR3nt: TGCAGTGCTAGAGGGTTGGCCTTATCCCCCTACGAGCAGTACTTC
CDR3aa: CSARGLALSPYEQYF

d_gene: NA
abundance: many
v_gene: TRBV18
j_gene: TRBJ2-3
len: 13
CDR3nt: TGTGCCAGCTCACCGCTCATATCAGATACGCAGTATTTT
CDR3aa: CASSPLISDTQYF

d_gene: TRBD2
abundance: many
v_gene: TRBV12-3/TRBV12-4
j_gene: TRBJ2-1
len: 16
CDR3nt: TGTGCCAGCAATTACGGGTCGGGGGGAACTGGCAATGAGCAGTTCTTC
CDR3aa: CASNYGSGGTGNEQFF

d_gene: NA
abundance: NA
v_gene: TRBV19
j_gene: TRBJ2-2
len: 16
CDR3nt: TGTGCCAGTAGTATAGATCGTGGGGGAGGCACCGGGGAGCTGTTTTTT
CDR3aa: CASSIDRGGGTGELFF

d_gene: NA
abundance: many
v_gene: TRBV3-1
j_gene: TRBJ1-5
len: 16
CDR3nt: TGTGCCAGCAGCCCAAGAGCAGGAGAGATTAATCAGCCCCAGCATTTT
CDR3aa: CASSPRAGEINQPQHF

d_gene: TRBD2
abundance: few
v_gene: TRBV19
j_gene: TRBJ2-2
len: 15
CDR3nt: TGTGCCAGTAGCGAAACTAGCGCGAACACCGGGGAGCTGTTTTTT
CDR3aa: CASSETSANTGELFF

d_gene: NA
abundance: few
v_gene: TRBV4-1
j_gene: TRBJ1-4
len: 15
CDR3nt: TGCGCCAGCAGCCAAGCATCTTCAGAGGGAGAAAAACTGTTTTTT
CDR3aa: CASSQASSEGEKLFF

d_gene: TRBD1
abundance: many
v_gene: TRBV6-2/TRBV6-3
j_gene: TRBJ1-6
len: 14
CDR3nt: TGTGCCAGCAACGGACAGGGGGTCAATTCACCCCTCCACTTT
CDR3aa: CASNGQGVNSPLHF

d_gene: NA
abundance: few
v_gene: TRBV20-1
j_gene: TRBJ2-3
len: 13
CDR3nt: TGCAGTGCCAAGGGTTATACGGGCGGGGCGCAGTATTTT
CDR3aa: CSAKGYTGGAQYF

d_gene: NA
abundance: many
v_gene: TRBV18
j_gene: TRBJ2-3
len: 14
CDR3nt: TGTGCCAGCTCATCGTCAGGTTACACAGATACGCAGTATTTT
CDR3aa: CASSSSGYTDTQYF

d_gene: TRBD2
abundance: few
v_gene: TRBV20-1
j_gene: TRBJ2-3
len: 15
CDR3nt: TGCAGTGCTAGCACTAGCGGGAGTGCTGGAGATACGCAGTATTTT
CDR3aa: CSASTSGSAGDTQYF

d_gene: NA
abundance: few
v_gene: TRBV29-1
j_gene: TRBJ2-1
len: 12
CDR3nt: TGCAGCGCTGACAGCTCCTACAATGAGCAGTTCTTC
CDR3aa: CSADSSYNEQFF

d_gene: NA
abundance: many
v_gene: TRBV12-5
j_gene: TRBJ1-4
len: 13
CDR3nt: TGTGCTAGTGGGGGCCTCGGAGGAGAAAAACTGTTTTTT
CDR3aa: CASGGLGGEKLFF

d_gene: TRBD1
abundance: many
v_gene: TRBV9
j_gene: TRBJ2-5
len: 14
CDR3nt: TGTGCCAGCAGCGCGACAGGGGGCTGGGAGACCCAGTACTTC
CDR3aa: CASSATGGWETQYF

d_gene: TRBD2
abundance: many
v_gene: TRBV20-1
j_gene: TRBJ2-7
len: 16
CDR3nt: TGCAGTGCTAGAGATGAGGGGCGGGAGTCTTCTTACGAGCAGTACTTC
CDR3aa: CSARDEGRESSYEQYF

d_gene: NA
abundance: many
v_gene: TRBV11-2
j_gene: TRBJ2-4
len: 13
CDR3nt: TGTGCCAGCCAGAGTCTAGCCAAAAACATTCAGTACTTC
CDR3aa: CASQSLAKNIQYF

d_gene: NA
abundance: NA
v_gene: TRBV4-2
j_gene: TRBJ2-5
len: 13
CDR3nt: TGTGCCAGCAGCCAAGAGGCATGGGAGACCCAGTACTTC
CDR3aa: CASSQEAWETQYF

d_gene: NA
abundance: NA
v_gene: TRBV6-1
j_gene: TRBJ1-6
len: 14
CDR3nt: TGTGCCAGCAGTGAAGATATCTATAATTCACCCCTCCACTTT
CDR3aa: CASSEDIYNSPLHF

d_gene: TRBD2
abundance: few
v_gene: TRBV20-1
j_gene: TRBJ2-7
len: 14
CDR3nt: TGCAGTGTCCTGGTCACTAGCGGAGGCTACGAGCAGTACTTC
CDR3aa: CSVLVTSGGYEQYF

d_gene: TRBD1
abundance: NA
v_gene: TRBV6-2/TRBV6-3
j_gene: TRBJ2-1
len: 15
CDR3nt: TGTGTCAGCAGTTACGGGACAGGGGATGTGAGTGAGCAGTTCTTC
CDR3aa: CVSSYGTGDVSEQFF

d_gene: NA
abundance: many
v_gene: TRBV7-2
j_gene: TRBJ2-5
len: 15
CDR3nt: TGTGCCAGCAGCCCCAACGGGCAGTCTCAAGAGACCCAGTACTTC
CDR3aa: CASSPNGQSQETQYF

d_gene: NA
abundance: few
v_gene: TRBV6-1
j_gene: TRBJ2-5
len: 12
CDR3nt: TGTGCCAGCAAGGACCCGACGGAGACCCAGTACTTC
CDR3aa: CASKDPTETQYF

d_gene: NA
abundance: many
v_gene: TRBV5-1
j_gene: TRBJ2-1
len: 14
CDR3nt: TGCGCCAGCGGCACACACAAGGCCTACAATGAGCAGTTCTTC
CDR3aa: CASGTHKAYNEQFF